This section outlines one T cell receptor beta chain sequence together with its context. This sample was included in a study of blood T cell repertoires in COVID-19. Study-wide context: In each case, the material was cDNA or gDNA derived from T cells, B-cell-depleted T cells, or PBMCs.

Trimming stripped 3 bases from V and 4 bases from J, with 12 bases between. CDR3 length equals 14 residues. Germline lookup yields CDR1 LGHDT and CDR2 YNNKEL (reference sequence). As processed by the authors: Amplification from reference gene primers served as the basis for estimated nucleated cell counts. Clones were read by immunoSEQ multiplex PCR, and TCRdb kept only the in-frame ones, dropping some. Clonal size and the V and J genes are those of that table, whereas D and trimming came from the DNA. The table lists around 150,000 clones, approximately 84% of them singletons. The sequencing input was peripheral blood. The TCR was taken from a man in his 70s with acute or convalescent COVID-19. The chain is built from TRBV3-1 (or the pseudogene TRBV3-2) and TRBJ1-2; no reliable D call. The CDR3 spells CASSQEGSGYGYTF. CDR3 coding DNA: TGTGCCAGCAGCCAGGAGGGTTCTGGCTATGGCTACACCTTC.